This is a list of T cell receptor beta chains from one sample in a study of control samples from healthy donors and cancer patients. Measured with immunoSEQ multiplex PCR; TCRdb has only the in-frame clones, and not every one. In the table there are 60,000 to 75,000 clones, roughly 84% of which are singletons. Sequencing was carried out using blood. Receptors originate from a man in his forties or fifties in good health. The CDR3 runs from the conserved cysteine through the conserved F or W.

cdr3_aa | j_call | v_call | cdr3_length
CASSLKGGGVDTEAFF | TRBJ1-1 | TRBV18 | 16
CASSPIYEQYF | TRBJ2-7 | TRBV7-9 | 11
CASSLMDGADHTIYF | TRBJ1-3 | TRBV9 | 15
CASSSEVGSGNTIYF | TRBJ1-3 | TRBV19 | 15
CASSNSGGLTDTQYF | TRBJ2-3 | TRBV19 | 15
CASSFRGLNTEAFF | TRBJ1-1 | TRBV7-9 | 14
CASSLVSQETQYF | TRBJ2-5 | TRBV12-3/TRBV12-4 | 13
CASSINRVGTYEQYF | TRBJ2-7 | TRBV19 | 15
CASRNRDRGVSGNQPQHF | TRBJ1-5 | TRBV21-1 | 18
CATRTTSGNTGELFF | TRBJ2-2 | TRBV5-1 | 15
CASRLPGQLNTEAFF | TRBJ1-1 | TRBV28 | 15
CASSQHAGATGELFF | TRBJ2-2 | TRBV4-1 | 15
CASSIAAQGATDTQYF | TRBJ2-3 | TRBV19 | 16
CASSLDGSPHGYTF | TRBJ1-2 | TRBV28 | 14
CASSYQVAPGLEKLFF | TRBJ1-4 | TRBV6-5 | 16
CASSFVQGAHEQYF | TRBJ2-7 | TRBV11-1 | 14
CASSLRQGDRETQYF | TRBJ2-5 | TRBV9 | 15
CASSSIRGLNSPLHF | TRBJ1-6 | TRBV5-6 | 15
CASSSEGLDEQYF | TRBJ2-7 | TRBV5-6 | 13
CASKIRHRYSNSPLHF | TRBJ1-6 | TRBV27 | 16
CASSLANGAGQDTQYF | TRBJ2-3 | TRBV7-2 | 16
CASSETSAPYGYTF | TRBJ1-2 | TRBV7-2 | 14
CATPLRDREGNGYTF | TRBJ1-2 | TRBV19 | 15
CASSRGGQGAGGYTF | TRBJ1-2 | TRBV3-1/TRBV3-2 | 15
CASRENTYEQYF | TRBJ2-7 | TRBV2 | 12
CASSSSSGTYEQYF | TRBJ2-7 | TRBV7-8 | 14
CASSKSGATPRDEQFF | TRBJ2-1 | TRBV14 | 16
CASSRELLGTEAFF | TRBJ1-1 | TRBV14 | 14
CAWSAQQEQYF | TRBJ2-7 | TRBV30 | 11
CASSLDGSGSVEQFF | TRBJ2-1 | TRBV5-1 | 15
CASTPRWVVGNQPQHF | TRBJ1-5 | TRBV19 | 16
CASSFGTAEAFF | TRBJ1-1 | TRBV12-3/TRBV12-4 | 12
CASSLDSGSEAFF | TRBJ1-1 | TRBV28 | 13
CASSYTTGYNEQFF | TRBJ2-1 | TRBV5-1 | 14
CASSRSGSEYEQYF | TRBJ2-7 | TRBV6-5 | 14
CASSLARDLYNEQFF | TRBJ2-1 | TRBV7-2 | 15
CASSSGRTGHLNGQYF | TRBJ2-7 | TRBV7-9 | 16
CASRRPGLGYNEQFF | TRBJ2-1 | TRBV11-2 | 15
CASRDARGGYTF | TRBJ1-2 | TRBV27 | 12
CASSLWGDNSPLHF | TRBJ1-6 | TRBV7-2 | 14
CASSFLGLVGETQYF | TRBJ2-5 | TRBV7-2 | 15
CASSAQPTGPQETQYF | TRBJ2-5 | TRBV9 | 16
CASSSPGANYGYTF | TRBJ1-2 | TRBV6-5 | 14
CASSNEHSPLHF | TRBJ1-6 | TRBV6-5 | 12
CATSDDSGQGVYGYTF | TRBJ1-2 | TRBV24-1 | 16
CASSFRGASTDTQYF | TRBJ2-3 | TRBV11-2 | 15
CASSAGGNTIYF | TRBJ1-3 | TRBV7-6 | 12
CASSPDRVHSGNTIYF | TRBJ1-3 | TRBV18 | 16
CASSSVRASKQSSPLHF | TRBJ1-6 | TRBV28 | 17
CASSLRDRGLPQYF | TRBJ2-5 | TRBV5-6 | 14
CASRSGGTGAYEQYF | TRBJ2-7 | TRBV6-5 | 15
CASSTSGGYNEQFF | TRBJ2-1 | TRBV5-1 | 14
CASSLDRGSSGNTIYF | TRBJ1-3 | TRBV5-6 | 16
CASSLRGGGGYTF | TRBJ1-2 | TRBV11-2 | 13
CASSRRTGTCQPQHF | TRBJ1-5 | TRBV21-1 | 15
CASSYRLAGNTGELFF | TRBJ2-2 | TRBV6-5 | 16
CAWSVPGQGTYNEQFF | TRBJ2-1 | TRBV30 | 16
CASSFNTDTQYF | TRBJ2-3 | TRBV5-4 | 12
CATSDNGQGIYEQYF | TRBJ2-7 | TRBV24-1 | 15